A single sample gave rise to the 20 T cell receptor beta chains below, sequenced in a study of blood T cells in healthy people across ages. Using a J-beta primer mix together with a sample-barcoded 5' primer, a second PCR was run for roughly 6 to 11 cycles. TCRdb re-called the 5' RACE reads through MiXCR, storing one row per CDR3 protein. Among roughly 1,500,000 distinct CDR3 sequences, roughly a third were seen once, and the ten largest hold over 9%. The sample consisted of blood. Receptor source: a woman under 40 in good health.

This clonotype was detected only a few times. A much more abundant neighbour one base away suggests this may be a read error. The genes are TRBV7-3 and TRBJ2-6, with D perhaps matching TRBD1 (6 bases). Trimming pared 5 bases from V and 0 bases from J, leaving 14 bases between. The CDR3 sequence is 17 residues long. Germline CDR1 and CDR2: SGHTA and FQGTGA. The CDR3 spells CASSIGQLSSGANVLTF. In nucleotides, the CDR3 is TGTGCCAGCAGCATTGGACAGCTGAGCTCTGGGGCCAACGTCCTGACTTTC.

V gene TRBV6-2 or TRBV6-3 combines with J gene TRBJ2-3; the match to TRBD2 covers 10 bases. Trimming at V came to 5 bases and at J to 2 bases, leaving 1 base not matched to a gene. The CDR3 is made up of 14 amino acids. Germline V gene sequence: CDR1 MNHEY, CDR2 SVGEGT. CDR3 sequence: CASSTSGDTDTQYF. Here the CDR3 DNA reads TGTGCCAGCAGTACTAGCGGGGACACAGATACGCAGTATTTT.

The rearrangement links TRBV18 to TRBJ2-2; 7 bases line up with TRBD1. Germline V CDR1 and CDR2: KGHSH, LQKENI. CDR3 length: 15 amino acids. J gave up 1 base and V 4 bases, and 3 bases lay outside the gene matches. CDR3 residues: CASSQWTGNTGELFF. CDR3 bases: TGTGCCAGCTCACAGTGGACAGGGAACACCGGGGAGCTGTTTTTT.

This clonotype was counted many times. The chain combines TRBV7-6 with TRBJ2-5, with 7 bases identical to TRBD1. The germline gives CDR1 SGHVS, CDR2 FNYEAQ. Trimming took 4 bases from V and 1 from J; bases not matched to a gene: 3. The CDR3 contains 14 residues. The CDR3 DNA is TGTGCCAGCAGCTCCGACAGGGCCCAAGAGACCCAGTACTTC. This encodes CASSSDRAQETQYF.

CDR3 region: CASGLGQGSINEQFF. For the CDR3, the DNA is TGTGCTAGTGGTTTGGGACAGGGATCAATCAATGAGCAGTTCTTC. The chain carries TRBV12-5 and TRBJ2-1, with 7 bases fitting TRBD1. Germline V CDR1 and CDR2: LGHNT, FRNRAP. The CDR3 length is 15 residues. The V gene end was trimmed by 1 base and the J gene end by 6 bases; junction bases not matched to a gene: 6.

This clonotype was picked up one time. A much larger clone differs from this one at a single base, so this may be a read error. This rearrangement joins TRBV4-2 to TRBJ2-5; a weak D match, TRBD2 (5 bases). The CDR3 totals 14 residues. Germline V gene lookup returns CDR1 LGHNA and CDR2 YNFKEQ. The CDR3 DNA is TGTGCCAGCAGCCAAGAGGAAGGGAGAGAGATCCAGTACTTC. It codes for CASSQEEGREIQYF.

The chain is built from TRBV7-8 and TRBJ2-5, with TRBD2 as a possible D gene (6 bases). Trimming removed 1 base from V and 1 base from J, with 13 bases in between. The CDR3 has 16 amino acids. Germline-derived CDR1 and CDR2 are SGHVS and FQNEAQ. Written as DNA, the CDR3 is TGTGCCAGCAGCTTAGTGGGGGGTCTGGGCCAAGAGACCCAGTACTTC. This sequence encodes CASSLVGGLGQETQYF.

The CDR3 region is CSAGLNTEAFF. For the CDR3, the DNA is TGCAGTGCGGGCCTGAACACTGAAGCTTTCTTT. The rearrangement uses TRBV20-1 and TRBJ1-1; no clear D. Germline V CDR1 and CDR2: DFQATT, SNEGSKA (reference sequence). V lost 6 bases to trimming and J lost 0 bases, with 5 bases between them. The CDR3 has 11 residues.

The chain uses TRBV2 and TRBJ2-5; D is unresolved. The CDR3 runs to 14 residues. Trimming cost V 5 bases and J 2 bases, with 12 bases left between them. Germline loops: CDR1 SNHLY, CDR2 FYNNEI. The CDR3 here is CASSPKRAQETQYF. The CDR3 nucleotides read TGTGCCAGCAGTCCCAAGCGAGCACAAGAGACCCAGTACTTC.

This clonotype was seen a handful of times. The CDR3 coding sequence is TGTGCCAGCGTCGCGGGAGGCTTCTACGAGCAGTACTTC. Protein product: CASVAGGFYEQYF. The chain is built from TRBV6-2 or TRBV6-3 and TRBJ2-7; 8 nucleotides line up with TRBD2. Germline CDR1 is MNHEY and CDR2 is SVGEGT. The V and J ends lost 8 bases and 3 bases, in that order; junction bases with no gene match: 6. This CDR3 comprises 13 residues.

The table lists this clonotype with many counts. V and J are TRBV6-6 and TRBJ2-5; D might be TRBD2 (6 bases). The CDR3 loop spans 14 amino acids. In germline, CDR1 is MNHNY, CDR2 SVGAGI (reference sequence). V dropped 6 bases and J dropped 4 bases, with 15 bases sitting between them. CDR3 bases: TGTGCCAGCAGCCCTCTGGAGGGAGGAGAGACCCAGTACTTC. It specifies CASSPLEGGETQYF.

The CDR3 protein is CASSVDAWTGVVEDTQYF. CDR3 bases: TGTGCCAGCAGCGTAGATGCATGGACAGGGGTCGTTGAAGATACGCAGTATTTT. The rearrangement joins TRBV9 to TRBJ2-3; 9 bases agree with TRBD1. CDR3 length equals 18 residues. V gave up 0 bases and J gave up 5 bases; unmatched junction bases: 13. Looked up from germline, CDR1 is SGDLS and CDR2 is YYNGEE. Together with reference TRBV9 and TRBJ2-3, the CDR3 gives the full variable domain: DSGVTQTPKHLITATGQRVTLRCSPRSGDLSVYWYQQSLDQGLQFLIQYYNGEERAKGNILERFSAQQFPDLHSELNLSSLELGDSALYFCASSVDAWTGVVEDTQYFGPGTRLTVL.

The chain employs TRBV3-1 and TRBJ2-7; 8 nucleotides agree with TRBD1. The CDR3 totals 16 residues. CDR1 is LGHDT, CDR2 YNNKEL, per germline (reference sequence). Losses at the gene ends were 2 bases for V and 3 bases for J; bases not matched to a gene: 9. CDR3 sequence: CASSQLRDRIHYEQYF. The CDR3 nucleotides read TGTGCCAGCAGCCAATTACGGGACAGGATCCACTACGAGCAGTACTTC.

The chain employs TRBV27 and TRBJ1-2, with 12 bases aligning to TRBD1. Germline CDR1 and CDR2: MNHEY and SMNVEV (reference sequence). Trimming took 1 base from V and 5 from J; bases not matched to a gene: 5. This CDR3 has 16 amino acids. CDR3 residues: CASSLFGDRGLYGYTF. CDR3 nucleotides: TGTGCCAGCAGTTTATTCGGGGACAGGGGGCTGTATGGCTACACCTTC.

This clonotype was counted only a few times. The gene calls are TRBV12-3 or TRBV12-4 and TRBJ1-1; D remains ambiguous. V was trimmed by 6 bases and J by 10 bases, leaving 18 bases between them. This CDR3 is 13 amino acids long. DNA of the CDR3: TGTGCCAGCAGGCCACCGGGCCCGATGGGAGCTTTCTTT. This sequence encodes CASRPPGPMGAFF.

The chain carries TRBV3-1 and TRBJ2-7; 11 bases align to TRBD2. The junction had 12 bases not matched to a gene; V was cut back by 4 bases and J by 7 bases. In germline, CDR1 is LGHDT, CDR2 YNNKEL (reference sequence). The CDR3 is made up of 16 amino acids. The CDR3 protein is CASSPSLSGGDNEQYF. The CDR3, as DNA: TGTGCCAGCAGCCCTTCCCTTAGCGGGGGGGACAATGAGCAGTACTTC.

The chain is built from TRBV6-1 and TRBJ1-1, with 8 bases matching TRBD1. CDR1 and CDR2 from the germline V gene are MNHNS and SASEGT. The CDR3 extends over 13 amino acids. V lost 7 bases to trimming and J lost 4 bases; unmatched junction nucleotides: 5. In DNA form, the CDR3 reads TGTGCCAGCATGACCACAGGGGGCACTGAAGCTTTCTTT. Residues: CASMTTGGTEAFF.

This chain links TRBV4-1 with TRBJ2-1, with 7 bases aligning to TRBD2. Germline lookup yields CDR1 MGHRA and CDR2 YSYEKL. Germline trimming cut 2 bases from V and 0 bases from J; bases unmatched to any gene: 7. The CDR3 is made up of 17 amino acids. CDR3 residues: CASSQPKAGSSYNEQFF. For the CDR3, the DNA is TGCGCCAGCAGCCAACCTAAAGCGGGGAGCTCCTACAATGAGCAGTTCTTC.

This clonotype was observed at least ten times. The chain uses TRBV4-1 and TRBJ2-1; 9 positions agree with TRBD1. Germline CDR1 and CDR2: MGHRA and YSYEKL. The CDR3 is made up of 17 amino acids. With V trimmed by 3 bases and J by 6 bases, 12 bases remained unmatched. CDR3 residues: CASSQSFEGQGPNEQFF. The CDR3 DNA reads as TGCGCCAGCAGCCAGTCCTTCGAAGGACAGGGGCCCAATGAGCAGTTCTTC.

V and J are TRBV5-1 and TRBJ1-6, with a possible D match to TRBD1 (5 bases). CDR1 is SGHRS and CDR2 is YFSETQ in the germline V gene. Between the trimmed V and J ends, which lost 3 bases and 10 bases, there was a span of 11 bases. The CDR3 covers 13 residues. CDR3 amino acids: CASSSGPGSPLHF. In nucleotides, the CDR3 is TGCGCCAGCAGCTCGGGGCCCGGGTCACCCCTCCACTTT.